The following is a TCR beta chain sequence with its context. Its antigen is currently unknown. This entry is derived from a study of cytomegalovirus exposure and HLA in healthy donors. Study-level background: Later, an analysis reported that the 130 or so validation repertoires had used the same platform as the roughly 720 first-cohort repertoires. Broader study findings: Researchers reported that a few CMV-associated chains were confirmed in vitro as CMV antigen-specific.

Trimming removed 10 bases at V and 3 bases at J, with 14 bases between. The length of the CDR3 is 13 residues. The germline V gene has CDR1 SGDLS and CDR2 YYNGEE. Only in-frame clones appear in the TCRdb table, and some are missing; sequencing was by immunoSEQ multiplex PCR. The sample lists 150,000 to 200,000 clones; about 85% were seen once. The chain recombines TRBV9 with TRBJ1-3, with D possibly TRBD1 on 5 matching bases. This clonotype originated in a man in his late teens or twenties in good health and CMV-seropositive. Specimen: PBMCs. In DNA, the CDR3 is TGTGCCTCCTCACCCAGGGATGGAAACACCATATATTTT. It translates to CASSPRDGNTIYF.